Presented here are 12 T cell receptor beta chains from one specimen sequenced in a study of T cells in Graves' hyperthyroidism and ophthalmopathy. Researchers amplified the TCR beta CDR3 regions from RNA transcripts. The HTBI primer set served for first-round RT-PCR of the TCR CDR3. TCRdb reprocessed the multiplex PCR reads via MiXCR and lists one record per CDR3 protein. Among about half a million distinct CDR3 sequences listed, 20% were seen once. The sample comprised blood. These receptors originate from a young man with Graves' hyperthyroidism.

With regard to this clonotype: This CDR3 fails to terminate in the conserved phenylalanine or tryptophan, so it likely reflects a read error. The V call is TRBV12-3 or TRBV12-4, the J call TRBJ1-2; TRBD1 matches at 8 bases. The CDR3 covers 14 residues. V lost 3 bases, J lost 6 bases, and 6 bases stayed unmatched. CDR3 DNA: TGTGCCAGCAGTTTCTCCAGGGGGCATAATGGCTACACCTAC. It encodes CASSFSRGHNGYTY.

In its sample, this clonotype was seen a few times. This chain links TRBV4-1 with TRBJ2-5, with no clear D. The CDR3 runs 12 residues. The germline V gene encodes CDR1 MGHRA and CDR2 YSYEKL. With 2 bases removed from V and 13 bases from J, the gap between germline ends came to 14 bases. In DNA form, the CDR3 reads TGCGCCAGCAGCCAACCCGCCTCCCCCGCGTACTTC. It is translated as CASSQPASPAYF.

This chain joins TRBV20-1 and TRBJ2-7; tentatively, D is TRBD1 (6 bases). Germline CDR1 and CDR2: DFQATT and SNEGSKA (reference sequence). Trimming pared 5 bases from V and 0 bases from J, leaving 14 bases between. The CDR3 sequence is 14 residues long. The CDR3: CSALDRTSSYEQYF. CDR3 bases: TGCAGTGCTCTCGACAGGACCTCCTCCTACGAGCAGTACTTC.

This clonotype came up many times. V usage is TRBV28 and J usage is TRBJ1-1, with 7 bases matching TRBD1. This CDR3 is built from 15 residues. The ends lost 4 bases at V and 1 base at J; junction bases unmatched: 6. Germline V gene data show CDR1 as MDHEN and CDR2 as SYDVKM. CDR3 sequence reads: CASSSDWDRNTEAFF. The CDR3 region has the DNA TGTGCCAGCAGTTCTGACTGGGACAGGAACACTGAAGCTTTCTTT.

V gene TRBV4-1 combines with J gene TRBJ2-7, with TRBD1 identical over 10 bases. Germline CDR1 reads MGHRA; CDR2 reads YSYEKL. V gave up 5 bases and J gave up 3 bases; unmatched junction bases: 7. This CDR3 has 15 amino acids. CDR3 sequence reads: CASSYDRGQFYEQYF. CDR3 nucleotide sequence: TGCGCCAGCAGCTACGACAGGGGGCAATTCTACGAGCAGTACTTC.

This clonotype was detected only a few times. This sequence joins TRBV5-1 and TRBJ1-2, with a weak D call TRBD1 (5 bases). The CDR3 covers 17 residues. Germline loops: CDR1 SGHRS, CDR2 YFSETQ. V lost 4 bases and J 1 base, leaving 20 bases between the germline ends. DNA of the CDR3: TGCGCCAGCAGCGAGTCCTACTCGACAGAGTATAACTATGGCTACACCTTC. Translated, it gives CASSESYSTEYNYGYTF.

This chain uses TRBV12-5 with TRBJ1-2; D might be TRBD1 (6 bases). CDR3 length: 11 amino acids. Germline V gives CDR1 LGHNT, CDR2 FRNRAP. V lost 4 bases to trimming and J lost 8 bases, with 8 bases between them. This chain's CDR3 is CASGWGGGYTF. The DNA for the CDR3 is TGTGCTAGTGGTTGGGGGGGCGGCTACACCTTC.

This clonotype showed up many times. The V gene is TRBV2, the J gene TRBJ2-2; 8 positions match TRBD2. The CDR3 spans 16 residues. Germline V gene sequence: CDR1 SNHLY, CDR2 FYNNEI. V was clipped by 2 bases and J by 0 bases; unmatched bases: 2. CDR3 protein: CASSESGGSNTGELFF. Written as DNA, the CDR3 is TGTGCCAGCAGTGAAAGCGGGGGCTCGAACACCGGGGAGCTGTTTTTT.

About this clonotype: Germline and junction disagree at one end, which may indicate a read error. The V gene is TRBV5-5, the J gene TRBJ2-7, with D perhaps TRBD1 (6 bases). The CDR3 runs 14 residues. Germline V gene data show CDR1 as SGHKS and CDR2 as YYEKEE (reference sequence). The CDR3 reads CASSLSPGAYEQDF. The CDR3, as DNA: TGTGCCAGCAGCTTGTCACCAGGGGCCTACGAGCAGGACTTC.

This clonotype was observed a few times. J is TRBJ1-5 and V is TRBV6-1; a weak D match, TRBD1 (6 bases). The CDR3 loop spans 13 amino acids. V was clipped by 6 bases and J by 8 bases, with 14 bases between them. CDR1 and CDR2 from the germline V gene are MNHNS and SASEGT. The CDR3 loop is CASRPTGKEPQHF. CDR3 nucleotides: TGTGCCAGCAGGCCAACAGGGAAGGAGCCCCAGCATTTT.

V usage is TRBV29-1 and J usage is TRBJ1-2; D not resolved. The CDR3 has 14 amino acids. The germline V and J ends were trimmed by 3 bases and 6 bases, with 17 bases remaining between them. From germline, CDR1 is SQVTM and CDR2 ANQGSEA. The CDR3 sequence: CSVDLLDTRNGYTF. DNA of the CDR3: TGCAGCGTTGATCTTTTAGACACCCGGAATGGCTACACCTTC.

This clonotype showed up just a few times. The chain uses TRBV4-1 and TRBJ2-7; a weak D match, TRBD1 (5 bases). This CDR3 comprises 14 residues. The germline V gene has CDR1 MGHRA and CDR2 YSYEKL. Trimming stripped 4 bases from V and 1 base from J, with 11 bases between. CDR3 protein: CASSPGINSYEQYF. In nucleotides, the CDR3 is TGCGCCAGCAGCCCAGGGATCAATTCCTACGAGCAGTACTTC.